Listed below are T cell receptor beta chains from one sample, sequenced in a study of blood T cell dynamics during melanoma immunotherapy. TCRdb's table, derived via immunoSEQ multiplex PCR, lists solely in-frame clones and lacks some. The table records roughly 14,000 clones, over 75% of them present only once. The specimen comprised blood, sampled from a patient treated with checkpoint blockade. Source of these receptors: a human donor with melanoma. Both conserved end residues are part of each CDR3. Each record gives: D gene, J gene, CDR3 length, clone size, V gene, CDR3 protein, CDR3 DNA. A D gene is named only where the DNA matches it firmly. For some rows the clone size is stated as once, few or many, or as a class when expanded; others skip it.

>.|TRBJ1-2|12|.|TRBV30
CAWSASLYGYTF
TGTGCCTGGAGCGCGAGTCTCTATGGCTACACCTTC
>.|TRBJ2-6|18|.|TRBV28
CASSSSGTASSGANVLTF
TGTGCCAGCAGTTCCTCCGGGACGGCTAGCTCTGGGGCCAACGTCCTGACTTTC
>.|TRBJ2-7|13|.|TRBV29-1
CSVEGRGGAEQYF
TGCAGCGTTGAGGGCAGGGGAGGGGCCGAGCAGTACTTC
>.|TRBJ2-1|17|.|TRBV5-1
CASSLARGRVRGNEQFF
TGCGCCAGCAGCTTGGCCCGTGGCAGGGTAAGAGGTAATGAGCAGTTCTTC
>TRBD1|TRBJ1-5|15|large|TRBV6-1
CASSGGQGRWQPQHF
TGTGCCAGCAGTGGGGGACAGGGAAGATGGCAGCCCCAGCATTTT
>TRBD2|TRBJ2-1|14|medium-sized|TRBV29-1
CSVDSRGTSPLQFF
TGCAGCGTTGATTCGCGGGGGACCTCCCCGTTGCAGTTCTTC
>.|TRBJ1-2|14|.|TRBV7-2
CASSEDVANYGYTF
TGTGCCAGCAGCGAAGACGTAGCTAACTATGGCTACACCTTC
>.|TRBJ2-3|16|.|TRBV4-3
CASSQELGVRTDTQYF
TGCGCCAGCAGCCAAGAGTTAGGGGTACGCACAGATACGCAGTATTTT
>TRBD2|TRBJ2-4|14|.|TRBV4-3
CASSQDAGGAIQYF
TGCGCCAGCAGCCAAGACGCCGGGGGGGCCATTCAGTACTTC
>TRBD2|TRBJ2-1|19|once|TRBV5-6
CASSLESSGGRGSYNEQFF
TGTGCCAGCAGCTTGGAATCTAGCGGGGGCCGTGGCTCCTACAATGAGCAGTTCTTC
>.|TRBJ2-5|13|.|TRBV30
CAWSVGGGETQYF
TGTGCCTGGAGTGTTGGAGGGGGGGAGACCCAGTACTTC
>TRBD2|TRBJ2-3|16|.|TRBV7-9
CASSLKRGGSTDTQYF
TGTGCCAGCAGCTTAAAGCGGGGGGGTAGCACAGATACGCAGTATTTT
>.|TRBJ1-2|14|.|TRBV6-1
CAYSPGGRDYGYTF
TGTGCCTACTCCCCTGGAGGCAGGGACTATGGCTACACCTTC
>.|TRBJ2-1|14|.|TRBV19
CASTQGGSHNEQFF
TGTGCCAGTACCCAAGGAGGCAGCCACAATGAGCAGTTCTTC
>.|TRBJ1-3|14|.|TRBV6-6
CASSAGAAGNTIYF
TGTGCCAGCAGCGCAGGGGCAGCCGGAAACACCATATATTTT
>.|TRBJ2-2|15|.|TRBV6-1
CASSRGAPNTGELFF
TGTGCCAGCAGTAGGGGGGCCCCGAACACCGGGGAGCTGTTTTTT
>.|TRBJ2-7|16|few|TRBV6-5
CASSYSGLSERYEQYF
TGTGCCAGCAGTTACTCGGGACTGTCCGAAAGGTACGAGCAGTACTTC
>.|TRBJ2-2|12|.|TRBV11-3
CASSSFSGELFF
TGTGCCAGCAGCTCCTTCTCCGGGGAGCTGTTTTTT
>TRBD2|TRBJ2-3|14|.|TRBV7-6
CASSPGGSTDTQYF
TGTGCCAGCAGTCCGGGGGGGAGCACAGATACGCAGTATTTT
>.|TRBJ2-7|14|.|TRBV23-1
CASHPAGNSYEQYF
TGCGCCAGCCACCCCGCGGGGAACTCCTACGAGCAGTACTTC
>.|TRBJ2-3|12|.|TRBV13
CASSFKPDTQYF
TGTGCCAGCAGTTTTAAGCCAGATACGCAGTATTTT
>.|TRBJ2-7|15|.|TRBV5-8
CASSSPRGMAYEQYF
TGTGCCAGCAGCTCCCCGCGGGGTATGGCCTACGAGCAGTACTTC
>.|TRBJ2-5|15|.|TRBV7-2
CASSLGVRGAETQYF
TGTGCCAGCAGCTTAGGGGTACGGGGGGCAGAGACCCAGTACTTC
>.|TRBJ1-4|14|.|TRBV19
CASRRTPSDEKLFF
TGTGCCAGTAGGCGGACCCCCTCGGATGAAAAACTGTTTTTT
>TRBD1|TRBJ1-2|14|.|TRBV30
CAWRTGRGHYGYTF
TGTGCCTGGAGAACTGGGAGGGGGCACTATGGCTACACCTTC
>.|TRBJ2-3|16|.|TRBV5-6
CASSLGGRASTDTQYF
TGTGCCAGCAGCTTAGGCGGCAGGGCTAGCACAGATACGCAGTATTTT
>.|TRBJ2-7|14|few|TRBV4-1
CASSQDPPGGEQYF
TGCGCCAGCAGCCAAGATCCGCCCGGGGGCGAGCAGTACTTC
>.|TRBJ2-2|15|.|TRBV19
CASSINRANTGELFF
TGTGCCAGTAGTATTAACAGGGCGAACACCGGGGAGCTGTTTTTT
>TRBD1|TRBJ1-5|15|.|TRBV19
CASSIERGRNQPQHF
TGTGCCAGTAGTATAGAAAGGGGGCGGAATCAGCCCCAGCATTTT
>.|TRBJ2-1|16|.|TRBV7-2
CASSLAGTSSYNEQFF
TGTGCCAGCAGCTTAGCAGGCACGAGCTCCTACAATGAGCAGTTCTTC
>.|TRBJ1-2|13|few|TRBV5-1
CASSLRVRYGYTF
TGCGCCAGCAGCTTGAGGGTACGGTATGGCTACACCTTC
>TRBD1|TRBJ2-6|20|.|TRBV27
CASSPTGTVWASSGANVLTF
TGTGCCAGCAGTCCCACAGGGACAGTATGGGCCAGCTCTGGGGCCAACGTCCTGACTTTC
>.|TRBJ1-1|15|.|TRBV6-1
CASSDRGGANTEAFF
TGTGCCAGCAGTGACAGGGGAGGGGCGAACACTGAAGCTTTCTTT
>TRBD2|TRBJ2-3|16|.|TRBV2
CASSQRLLAGADTQYF
TGTGCCAGCAGTCAGCGACTACTAGCGGGGGCAGATACGCAGTATTTT
>TRBD1|TRBJ1-1|14|.|TRBV19
CASRGQGEYTEAFF
TGTGCCAGTAGAGGACAGGGGGAGTACACTGAAGCTTTCTTT
>.|TRBJ2-1|17|.|TRBV7-2
CASSLSPGTPTYNEQFF
TGTGCCAGCAGCTTATCTCCCGGGACACCTACCTACAATGAGCAGTTCTTC